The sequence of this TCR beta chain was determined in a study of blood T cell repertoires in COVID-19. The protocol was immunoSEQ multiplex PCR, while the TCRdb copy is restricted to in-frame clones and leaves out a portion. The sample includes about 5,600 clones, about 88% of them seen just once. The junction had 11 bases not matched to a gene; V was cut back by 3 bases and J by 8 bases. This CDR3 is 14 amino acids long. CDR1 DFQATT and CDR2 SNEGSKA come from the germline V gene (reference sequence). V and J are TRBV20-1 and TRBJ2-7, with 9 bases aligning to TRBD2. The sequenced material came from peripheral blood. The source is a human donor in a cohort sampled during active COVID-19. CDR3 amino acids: CSASGGGRAFKQYF. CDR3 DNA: TGCAGTGCTAGTGGGGGCGGGAGGGCCTTTAAGCAGTACTTC.